This T cell receptor beta chain emerged from a study of blood T cell repertoires in COVID-19. Study-wide context: Samples representing acute and convalescent COVID-19 were sourced from the United States, Italy and Spain.

Germline CDR1 and CDR2: MNHEY and SVGAGI. V lost 7 bases and J lost 4, with 18 bases in between. There are 15 residues in the CDR3. Generated by immunoSEQ multiplex PCR, the TCRdb table keeps only in-frame clones and is missing some. The sample comprises about 380,000 clones, more than 70% of which are singletons, and more than 0.95% rests with the top ten. The clonotype comes from a woman between 18 and 30 years old who had recovered from COVID-19. The rearrangement joins TRBV6-5 to TRBJ2-3, with D tentatively TRBD1 (6 bases). Sequencing was done on a sample of PBMCs or T cells enriched from blood (not recorded which). CDR3 DNA: TGTGCCAGCACATTAGCGACCTCAGGGGCAGATACGCAGTATTTT. It yields the protein CASTLATSGADTQYF.